The clone carrying this T cell receptor (beta chain) was counted a few times. Its antigen is as yet unknown. This sample was included in a study of vaccination effects on CD4 cells after COVID-19. About the study: PBMC were cultured at some 2.1 million per well with about 10 IU/ml IL-2 and 9 to 10 ug/ml peptides.

CDR1 is SGHTA and CDR2 is FQGNSA in the germline V gene. V lost 6 bases, J lost 0 bases, and 5 bases stayed unmatched. This CDR3 has 15 residues. Sequencing was performed with immunoSEQ multiplex PCR; in TCRdb, only in-frame clones are kept and a portion is missing. The table shows 70,000 or so clones, with around 77% occurring only once. Culture proceeded for about ten days, and CD4+ T cells were then isolated. Absence of prior SARS-CoV-2 infection characterized the vaccine recipients, who showed negative nucleocapsid antibodies. The sample consisted of CD4+ T cells from PBMCs cultured without peptide, taken before COVID-19 vaccination. The rearrangement joins TRBV7-2 to TRBJ1-5; 7 bases match TRBD1. The clonotype comes from a human donor who received a COVID-19 vaccine. CDR3: CASRRDSNSNQPQHF. The CDR3 nucleotides read TGTGCCAGCAGACGGGACAGCAATAGCAATCAGCCCCAGCATTTT. The whole variable domain, remainder taken from reference TRBV7-2 and TRBJ1-5, is GAGVSQSPSNKVTEKGKDVELRCDPISGHTALYWYRQSLGQGLEFLIYFQGNSAPDKSGLPSDRFSAERTGGSVSTLTIQRTQQEDSAVYLCASRRDSNSNQPQHFGDGTRLSIL.